One TCR beta chain is described in this entry. The cohort comprised adults aged about 18 to 100 years residing in approximately 25 US areas. The sample comes from a study of blood T cell repertoires in COVID-19. Background on the study: Researchers got acute and convalescent COVID-19 samples from the United States, Italy and Spain. Sample material is recorded as cDNA or gDNA derived from T cells, B-cell-depleted T cells, or PBMCs.

The CDR3 is 14 amino acids. CDR1 and CDR2 (germline): MNHEY, SVGAGI. Trimming cost V 7 bases and J 6 bases; bases outside gene matches: 8. In the original workflow: Researchers report that nucleated cell counts were estimated from reference gene primer amplification. Measured with immunoSEQ multiplex PCR; TCRdb has only the in-frame clones, and not every one. V and J calls plus clone size are reproduced from that table; the DNA served to infer D and trimming. The sample includes 350,000 to 400,000 clones, 80% to 95% of them seen just once. The receptor was derived from a woman aged 35 to 49 who had been exposed to COVID-19. Sequenced sample: PBMCs or T cells enriched from blood (not recorded which). The chain combines TRBV6-5 with TRBJ1-2, with 10 bases fitting TRBD1. The DNA of the CDR3 is TGTGCCAGCAATCGGGACAGGGGTAGGGATGGCTACACCTTC. It translates to CASNRDRGRDGYTF.